There are many counts of the clone carrying this TCR beta chain. Its antigen is still unknown. Using RNA template, CDR3s of TCR alpha and beta were amplified with iRepertoire arm-PCR. Using its own MiXCR run on the multiplex PCR reads, TCRdb lists one record per CDR3 protein. The profile shows 9,500 to 13,000 distinct CDR3 sequences, approximately 58% of them singletons. This entry belongs to a study of glioma-infiltrating T cells. Study outcomes and limitations: Tissue-blood divergence was below expectation in non-neoplastic patients, above in gliomas. CDR3 overlap between tissue and blood was very small.

The sequencing sample was made of glioma tissue, nonneoplastic brain tissue, or PBMCs (not recorded which). The TCR originated in a human donor with low-grade glioma or glioblastoma, undergoing nonglioma brain surgery, or in good health (not recorded which).

The CDR3 DNA reads as TGCGCCAGCTGTGCGGGACTACTTTACAATGAGCAGTTCTTC. Protein sequence: CASCAGLLYNEQFF. This chain links TRBV5-1 with TRBJ2-1, with 7 bases lining up with TRBD2. Trimming at V came to 7 bases and at J to 4 bases, leaving 8 bases not matched to a gene. CDR1 is SGHRS and CDR2 is YFSETQ in the germline V gene. This CDR3 comprises 14 residues.